Listed below are T cell receptor beta chains from one sample, sequenced in a study of post-analysis software for immune sequencing data. Using its own MiXCR run on the PCR reads, TCRdb lists one record per CDR3 protein. The sample has about 200,000 distinct CDR3 sequences, 25% to 35% seen once. Sequenced sample: blood. All receptors derive from a girl between 2 and 17 years old with multiple sclerosis. Each CDR3 is given with its conserved first and last residue. A D gene is named only where the DNA matches it firmly. Clone size is shown for a subset of rows, as once, few, many or a class of expanded clone.

V gene	clone size	D gene	J gene	CDR3 protein	CDR3 DNA
TRBV29-1	many	-	TRBJ1-2	CSARVFLGGYTF	TGCAGCGCGAGGGTGTTCCTGGGAGGCTACACCTTC
TRBV12-3/TRBV12-4	-	-	TRBJ2-3	CASRPRGGGDMQYF	TGTGCCAGCAGGCCTAGAGGGGGAGGGGATATGCAGTATTTT
TRBV7-9	-	-	TRBJ1-5	CASSPHGGRGQPQHF	TGTGCCAGCAGCCCCCACGGGGGTAGGGGACAGCCCCAGCATTTT
TRBV6-5	few	TRBD2	TRBJ2-2	CASSYGERGTGELFF	TGTGCCAGCAGTTACGGCGAGCGGGGGACCGGGGAGCTGTTTTTT
TRBV7-9	few	-	TRBJ1-1	CASSTTTGENTEAFF	TGTGCCAGCAGCACCACGACGGGGGAGAACACTGAAGCTTTCTTT
TRBV6-1	few	TRBD2	TRBJ2-7	CASSQTSGGPYEQYF	TGTGCCAGCAGTCAAACTAGCGGGGGTCCCTACGAGCAGTACTTC
TRBV20-1	-	-	TRBJ2-3	CSALVGLADTQYF	TGCAGCGCCTTGGTGGGGCTTGCAGATACGCAGTATTTT
TRBV5-1	-	-	TRBJ2-3	CARLEGGPSTDTQYF	TGCGCCAGACTGGAGGGGGGCCCTAGCACAGATACGCAGTATTTT
TRBV5-1	-	-	TRBJ2-7	CASSLVSTNYEQYF	TGCGCCAGCAGCTTGGTTAGCACCAACTACGAGCAGTACTTC
TRBV5-1	few	-	TRBJ1-1	CASSPQASGRGYSEAFF	TGCGCCAGCAGCCCACAGGCCTCAGGGAGGGGTTATTCTGAAGCTTTCTTT
TRBV20-1	many	TRBD2	TRBJ2-1	CSASGRVAGRADNEQFF	TGCAGTGCTTCGGGCAGGGTTGCCGGGAGGGCCGACAATGAGCAGTTCTTC
TRBV6-5	-	TRBD1	TRBJ1-1	CAGSTWTGSMNTEAFF	TGTGCCGGCAGTACCTGGACAGGGAGCATGAACACTGAAGCTTTCTTT
TRBV12-3/TRBV12-4	-	-	TRBJ2-3	CASSLAQVFGILTDTQYF	TGTGCCAGCAGTTTAGCGCAGGTTTTCGGGATCCTCACAGATACGCAGTATTTT
TRBV11-2	many	-	TRBJ2-7	CASRLVYEQYF	TGTGCCAGCAGACTAGTCTACGAGCAGTACTTC
TRBV5-1	few	-	TRBJ1-2	CASSLAEMAGSSYGYTF	TGCGCCAGCAGCTTGGCCGAAATGGCAGGTAGTAGCTATGGCTACACCTTC
TRBV12-3/TRBV12-4	-	-	TRBJ1-5	CASSLIRGIDQPQHF	TGTGCCAGCAGTTTAATCCGAGGGATTGATCAGCCCCAGCATTTT
TRBV25-1	-	-	TRBJ2-5	CASSEGSGESYGQYF	TGTGCCAGCAGTGAAGGGTCGGGGGAAAGCTACGGGCAGTACTTC
TRBV20-1	-	-	TRBJ1-1	CSARGPLNTEAFF	TGCAGTGCTAGGGGGCCCTTGAACACTGAAGCTTTCTTT
TRBV15	-	TRBD2	TRBJ2-3	CATSREVAGGRTDTQYF	TGTGCCACCAGCAGAGAGGTAGCGGGGGGTAGGACAGATACGCAGTATTTT
TRBV3-1	many	TRBD2	TRBJ2-7	CASSRGTSGRFLEQYF	TGTGCCAGCAGCCGCGGGACTAGCGGGAGATTCCTCGAGCAGTACTTC
TRBV5-1	few	-	TRBJ1-1	CASSLGQGVNTEAFF	TGCGCCAGCAGCTTGGGGCAAGGGGTGAACACTGAAGCTTTCTTT
TRBV25-1	-	-	TRBJ2-2	CASSARQGPGGERFF	TGTGCCAGCAGTGCTCGACAGGGACCCGGCGGGGAGCGGTTTTTT
TRBV5-1	few	-	TRBJ1-1	CASSLVGPGAHTEAFF	TGCGCCAGCAGCTTGGTAGGGCCAGGGGCGCACACTGAAGCTTTCTTT
TRBV12-3/TRBV12-4	many	TRBD2	TRBJ2-1	CASSKAGTRNEQFF	TGTGCCAGCAGTAAAGCCGGGACTAGAAATGAGCAGTTCTTC
TRBV5-1	-	-	TRBJ1-2	CASSLAILVYGYTF	TGCGCCAGCAGCTTGGCCATTCTAGTCTATGGCTACACCTTC
TRBV6-5	-	-	TRBJ1-2	CASSSRRHTENGYTF	TGTGCCAGCAGTTCCCGGCGCCATACCGAAAATGGCTACACCTTC
TRBV19	-	TRBD2	TRBJ2-1	CASSWASGSRAGNEQFF	TGTGCCAGTAGTTGGGCTAGCGGGTCCCGTGCGGGGAATGAGCAGTTCTTC
TRBV15	-	-	TRBJ1-1	CATSRVRQNTGAFF	TGTGCCACCAGCAGAGTGAGACAGAACACTGGAGCTTTCTTT
TRBV4-2	few	TRBD2	TRBJ2-3	CASSQDRTSVGTQYF	TGTGCCAGCAGCCAAGATCGAACTAGCGTCGGTACGCAGTATTTT
TRBV27	-	-	TRBJ2-7	CASSSRSYEQYF	TGTGCCAGCAGTTCACGCTCCTACGAGCAGTACTTC
TRBV29-1	many	TRBD1	TRBJ2-5	CSADRDQETQYF	TGCAGCGCGGACAGGGACCAAGAGACCCAGTACTTC
TRBV9	few	-	TRBJ2-1	CASSATPRLANEQFF	TGTGCCAGCAGCGCTACTCCCCGCCTCGCCAATGAGCAGTTCTTC
TRBV18	-	-	TRBJ2-2	CASSPPGASVLTGELFF	TGTGCCAGCTCACCACCGGGAGCGTCGGTCCTCACCGGGGAGCTGTTTTTT
TRBV7-2	few	TRBD2	TRBJ2-7	CASSLGSGTPYEQYF	TGTGCCAGCAGCTTAGGGAGCGGGACCCCCTACGAGCAGTACTTC
TRBV7-9	-	-	TRBJ2-5	CASSFDTQETQYF	TGTGCCAGCAGCTTCGACACCCAAGAGACCCAGTACTTC
TRBV20-1	many	-	TRBJ2-7	CSARDSARSYEQYF	TGCAGTGCTAGAGATTCGGCCAGGTCCTACGAGCAGTACTTC
TRBV20-1	many	TRBD1	TRBJ1-1	CSARVGQGATEAFF	TGCAGTGCTAGGGTCGGACAGGGGGCCACTGAAGCTTTCTTT
TRBV5-1	-	-	TRBJ2-2	CASSQGTWGGRELFF	TGCGCCAGCAGCCAGGGGACATGGGGCGGTCGGGAGCTGTTTTTT
TRBV7-2	-	-	TRBJ2-5	CASSLTRGARETQYF	TGTGCCAGCAGCTTAACCCGGGGCGCCCGGGAGACCCAGTACTTC
TRBV29-1	-	TRBD1	TRBJ1-1	CSVAAQGVRTEAFF	TGCAGCGTCGCCGCCCAGGGGGTGAGGACTGAAGCTTTCTTT
TRBV2	-	-	TRBJ2-5	CASTVGETQYF	TGTGCCAGCACCGTGGGGGAGACCCAGTACTTC
TRBV7-9	few	-	TRBJ2-5	CASSLGGNQETQYF	TGTGCCAGCAGCTTAGGTGGGAACCAAGAGACCCAGTACTTC
TRBV5-1	many	TRBD1	TRBJ2-7	CASTRTDRPVKQYF	TGCGCCAGCACCCGGACGGACAGGCCGGTAAAGCAGTACTTC
TRBV3-1	-	-	TRBJ1-3	CASSQDYQGRSSGNTVYF	TGTGCCAGCAGCCAAGACTATCAGGGCCGAAGCTCTGGAAACACCGTATATTTT